This T cell receptor beta chain appears in the sequencing data of a study of T cell responses to AZD1222 COVID-19 vaccine. Study results and limitations: Increased Spike-specific TCR breadth and depth were observed after two AZD1222 doses. The study sampled repertoires only after the peak T cell response. Baseline seropositivity occurred in only a handful of AZD1222 recipients.

A note on this clone: Its target is not known.

The V end was cut by 5 bases, the J end by 5 bases, with 9 bases between. CDR3 length equals 11 residues. Germline CDR1 and CDR2: DFQATT and SNEGSKA (reference sequence). Assay: immunoSEQ multiplex PCR; the TCRdb copy retains only in-frame clones and omits some. The sample includes some 190,000 clones, approximately 92% of them seen just once. Here the sequenced sample was peripheral blood, taken on day 0 of AZD1222 vaccination. The origin of this receptor is an adult in good health. The chain recombines TRBV20-1 with TRBJ1-2; tentatively, D is TRBD1 (5 bases). CDR3 sequence reads: CSAVPGYGYTF. CDR3 sequence (DNA): TGCAGTGCTGTCCCAGGGTATGGCTACACCTTC.